The rows below give T cell receptor beta chains drawn from one sample of a study. TCRdb re-derived calls from the 5' RACE reads in MiXCR, one entry per CDR3 protein. The repertoire holds about 54,000 distinct CDR3 sequences, with more than 15% as singletons. Sequencing was carried out using naive CD4+ T cells sorted from blood. Receptors were obtained from a female donor with breast cancer. The CDR3 runs from the conserved cysteine through the conserved F or W. The D gene is left open where the match is weak. Clone size is stated in some rows and not others, as once, few, many or a class when expanded.

D gene: -
clone size: -
V gene: TRBV6-1
J gene: TRBJ2-1
CDR3 DNA: TGTGCCAGCAGTGAAGTTTCAGTAAGTGGAAATGAGCAGTTCTTC
CDR3 protein: CASSEVSVSGNEQFF

D gene: -
clone size: -
V gene: TRBV6-1
J gene: TRBJ1-5
CDR3 DNA: TGTGCCAGCAGTGTGTGGGGGGATCAGCCCCAGCATTTT
CDR3 protein: CASSVWGDQPQHF

D gene: -
clone size: -
V gene: TRBV24-1
J gene: TRBJ2-3
CDR3 DNA: TGTGCCACCAGTGAACCTGTCACAGATACGCAGTATTTT
CDR3 protein: CATSEPVTDTQYF

D gene: -
clone size: many
V gene: TRBV29-1
J gene: TRBJ2-4
CDR3 DNA: TGCAGCGTTGAAGGGGACAACGGAGACATTCAGTACTTC
CDR3 protein: CSVEGDNGDIQYF

D gene: -
clone size: -
V gene: TRBV6-5
J gene: TRBJ2-3
CDR3 DNA: TGTGCCAGCAGACCGGGACGGATACTAGATACGCAGTATTTT
CDR3 protein: CASRPGRILDTQYF

D gene: -
clone size: few
V gene: TRBV5-1
J gene: TRBJ1-1
CDR3 DNA: TGCGCCAGCAGCTTGGTGGGGGCGACGAACACTGAAGCTTTCTTT
CDR3 protein: CASSLVGATNTEAFF

D gene: -
clone size: -
V gene: TRBV21-1
J gene: TRBJ1-4
CDR3 DNA: TGTGCCAGCAGCCGACTTCAGCGGGGTCCCTTGTCAACTAATGAAAAACTGTTTTTT
CDR3 protein: CASSRLQRGPLSTNEKLFF

D gene: TRBD2
clone size: few
V gene: TRBV5-1
J gene: TRBJ2-5
CDR3 DNA: TGCGCCAGCAGCTTATCACCATCCCTGAGGACTAGCAGATTTCAAGAGACCCAGTACTTC
CDR3 protein: CASSLSPSLRTSRFQETQYF

D gene: TRBD1
clone size: -
V gene: TRBV27
J gene: TRBJ1-2
CDR3 DNA: TGTGCCAGCAGTTTATATTGGGACAGGCTCTCCTATGGCTACACCTTC
CDR3 protein: CASSLYWDRLSYGYTF

D gene: TRBD2
clone size: -
V gene: TRBV7-3
J gene: TRBJ2-3
CDR3 DNA: TGTGCCAGCAGCTTAAAGACTAGCCACGATACGCAGTATTTT
CDR3 protein: CASSLKTSHDTQYF

D gene: -
clone size: -
V gene: TRBV6-5
J gene: TRBJ1-1
CDR3 DNA: TGTGCCATCAAAGGGGAAGGTGAAGCTTTCTTT
CDR3 protein: CAIKGEGEAFF

D gene: TRBD2
clone size: -
V gene: TRBV7-8
J gene: TRBJ2-1
CDR3 DNA: TGTGCCAGCAGCTTAGGGGCCCCGCGGGAGGCACACAATGAGCAGTTCTTC
CDR3 protein: CASSLGAPREAHNEQFF

D gene: -
clone size: many
V gene: TRBV20-1
J gene: TRBJ1-6
CDR3 DNA: TGCAGTGCTAGGACAGGCCCTAATTCACCCCTCCACTTT
CDR3 protein: CSARTGPNSPLHF

D gene: -
clone size: -
V gene: TRBV7-2
J gene: TRBJ1-4
CDR3 DNA: TGTGCCAGCAGCTTAGTTGTGGGTTTGACCTGGGAGAATGAAAAACTGTTTTTT
CDR3 protein: CASSLVVGLTWENEKLFF

D gene: TRBD2
clone size: -
V gene: TRBV28
J gene: TRBJ2-7
CDR3 DNA: TGTGCCAGCAGTTTTTATGGAGGACTAGAATCTTCCTACGAGCAGTACTTC
CDR3 protein: CASSFYGGLESSYEQYF

D gene: -
clone size: -
V gene: TRBV9
J gene: TRBJ2-2
CDR3 DNA: TGTGCCAGCAGCGTTTTCGGGGCCTCCAACACCGGGGAGCTGTTTTTT
CDR3 protein: CASSVFGASNTGELFF

D gene: -
clone size: many
V gene: TRBV5-1
J gene: TRBJ2-1
CDR3 DNA: TGCGCCAGCAGCTTGGGGGAAGCGAATGAGCAGTTCTTC
CDR3 protein: CASSLGEANEQFF

D gene: TRBD1
clone size: -
V gene: TRBV10-3
J gene: TRBJ1-2
CDR3 DNA: TGTGCCATCACTCCGGACAGGGGGCGAGGCTACACCTTC
CDR3 protein: CAITPDRGRGYTF

D gene: TRBD1
clone size: few
V gene: TRBV20-1
J gene: TRBJ1-2
CDR3 DNA: TGCGCAACCACGGGGACAGGGGTAGAGCACTATGGCTACACCTTC
CDR3 protein: CATTGTGVEHYGYTF

D gene: -
clone size: -
V gene: TRBV12-3/TRBV12-4
J gene: TRBJ2-1
CDR3 DNA: TGTGCCAGCAGTTCCCCTTACTACAATGAGCAGTTCTTC
CDR3 protein: CASSSPYYNEQFF

D gene: -
clone size: many
V gene: TRBV6-5
J gene: TRBJ2-2
CDR3 DNA: TGTGCCAGCAGTTACTCGGCCCCTAACACCGGGGAGCTGTTTTTT
CDR3 protein: CASSYSAPNTGELFF

D gene: -
clone size: many
V gene: TRBV20-1
J gene: TRBJ1-1
CDR3 DNA: TGCAGTGTAAATGAAGCTTTCTTT
CDR3 protein: CSVNEAFF

D gene: TRBD1
clone size: -
V gene: TRBV6-2/TRBV6-3
J gene: TRBJ2-7
CDR3 DNA: TGTGCCAGCAGTGATGGGACAGGGGGCAAGATCGAGCAGTACTTC
CDR3 protein: CASSDGTGGKIEQYF

D gene: TRBD1
clone size: many
V gene: TRBV28
J gene: TRBJ2-5
CDR3 DNA: TGTGCCAGCAGTTGGACAGGGCTAATCACGGGGCAAGAGACCCAGTACTTC
CDR3 protein: CASSWTGLITGQETQYF

D gene: TRBD1
clone size: many
V gene: TRBV7-7
J gene: TRBJ2-2
CDR3 DNA: TGTGCTAGCAGCTTGGGGACAGGGTTCAGCGGGGAGCTGTTTTTT
CDR3 protein: CASSLGTGFSGELFF

D gene: -
clone size: -
V gene: TRBV5-4
J gene: TRBJ1-3
CDR3 DNA: TGTGCCAGCAGCCCCAAGGGTGGCCGACTAGACTCTGGAAACACCATATATTTT
CDR3 protein: CASSPKGGRLDSGNTIYF

D gene: TRBD1
clone size: -
V gene: TRBV5-1
J gene: TRBJ2-2
CDR3 DNA: TGCGCCAGCAGCTTGCGGACAGGGAGAATGGGGGAGCTGTTTTTT
CDR3 protein: CASSLRTGRMGELFF

D gene: -
clone size: many
V gene: TRBV20-1
J gene: TRBJ2-3
CDR3 DNA: TGCAGTGCTAGTGTCAGGGGTGCAGGGGCGGGGACAGATACGCAGTATTTT
CDR3 protein: CSASVRGAGAGTDTQYF

D gene: -
clone size: many
V gene: TRBV7-2
J gene: TRBJ1-5
CDR3 DNA: TGTGCCAGCAGCTCCTATCAGGGGCCCCAGCATTTT
CDR3 protein: CASSSYQGPQHF

D gene: -
clone size: medium-sized
V gene: TRBV12-3/TRBV12-4
J gene: TRBJ1-1
CDR3 DNA: TGTGCCAGCAGACTCGACCTGAACACTGAAGCTTTCTTT
CDR3 protein: CASRLDLNTEAFF

D gene: -
clone size: -
V gene: TRBV7-9
J gene: TRBJ1-1
CDR3 DNA: TGTGCCAGCAGCGTAAGGGGAGAAGCTTTCTTT
CDR3 protein: CASSVRGEAFF

D gene: TRBD2
clone size: many
V gene: TRBV12-3/TRBV12-4
J gene: TRBJ2-2
CDR3 DNA: TGTGCCAGCAGTTTTAGCGGGAGGGCCATCGGGGAGCTGTTTTTT
CDR3 protein: CASSFSGRAIGELFF

D gene: -
clone size: few
V gene: TRBV5-1
J gene: TRBJ1-5
CDR3 DNA: TGCGCCAGCAGCTTGGACTCGCGTGATCAGCCCCAGCATTTT
CDR3 protein: CASSLDSRDQPQHF

D gene: -
clone size: few
V gene: TRBV5-1
J gene: TRBJ1-3
CDR3 DNA: TGCGCCAGCAGCCCAGACAGCTCTGGAAACACCATATATTTT
CDR3 protein: CASSPDSSGNTIYF

D gene: -
clone size: many
V gene: TRBV5-1
J gene: TRBJ2-5
CDR3 DNA: TGCGCCAGCAGCCTGAGGGTGGACCAAGAGACCCAGTACTTC
CDR3 protein: CASSLRVDQETQYF

D gene: -
clone size: many
V gene: TRBV5-1
J gene: TRBJ1-1
CDR3 DNA: TGCGCCAGCAGCTTGGCCCCCGGGGGGCAGGAAGCTTTCTTT
CDR3 protein: CASSLAPGGQEAFF

D gene: -
clone size: many
V gene: TRBV10-3
J gene: TRBJ1-2
CDR3 DNA: TGTGCCATCAGTGACCAACGGGTCCCTAACTATGGCTACACCTTC
CDR3 protein: CAISDQRVPNYGYTF

D gene: -
clone size: many
V gene: TRBV12-3/TRBV12-4
J gene: TRBJ2-2
CDR3 DNA: TGTGCCAGCAGTTCAGGACAGTTTGATTCCGGGGAGCTGTTTTTT
CDR3 protein: CASSSGQFDSGELFF

D gene: -
clone size: -
V gene: TRBV2
J gene: TRBJ1-2
CDR3 DNA: TGCGCCAGCAGCAGGCCCAATGCAGGGGATTTGTCCTCACCTAACTATGGCTACACCTTC
CDR3 protein: CASSRPNAGDLSSPNYGYTF

D gene: -
clone size: few
V gene: TRBV20-1
J gene: TRBJ1-2
CDR3 DNA: TGCAGTGCGCAGCCGGTAGGCAGGGATCTGTATGGCTACACCTTC
CDR3 protein: CSAQPVGRDLYGYTF

D gene: -
clone size: many
V gene: TRBV6-5
J gene: TRBJ2-1
CDR3 DNA: TGTGCCAGCAGGAAACACAATGAGCAGTTCTTC
CDR3 protein: CASRKHNEQFF

D gene: -
clone size: -
V gene: TRBV15
J gene: TRBJ1-2
CDR3 DNA: TGTGCCACCAGCAGAGCCCGGCGGGCAGGAGACCCTAACTATGGCTACACCTTC
CDR3 protein: CATSRARRAGDPNYGYTF

D gene: -
clone size: few
V gene: TRBV7-2
J gene: TRBJ2-7
CDR3 DNA: TGTGCCAGCAGCTTCGGAACCACCTACGAGCAGTACTTC
CDR3 protein: CASSFGTTYEQYF

D gene: TRBD1
clone size: -
V gene: TRBV7-9
J gene: TRBJ2-1
CDR3 DNA: TGTGCCAGCAGCCCAGATGGGACAGGGTGGCAGTTCTTC
CDR3 protein: CASSPDGTGWQFF

D gene: TRBD2
clone size: few
V gene: TRBV3-1
J gene: TRBJ2-2
CDR3 DNA: TGTGCCAGCAGCCAGGGACTAGCGGGCCGCGGGGAGCTGTTTTTT
CDR3 protein: CASSQGLAGRGELFF

D gene: TRBD1
clone size: few
V gene: TRBV30
J gene: TRBJ2-2
CDR3 DNA: TGTGCCTGGAGGAGGGGACAGAGGAACACCGGGGAGCTGTTTTTT
CDR3 protein: CAWRRGQRNTGELFF

D gene: -
clone size: -
V gene: TRBV20-1
J gene: TRBJ2-1
CDR3 DNA: TGCAGTGCTAGTTCCTGGCGGAAGGGCAGGGATGAGCAGTTCTTC
CDR3 protein: CSASSWRKGRDEQFF

D gene: TRBD2
clone size: few
V gene: TRBV2
J gene: TRBJ2-3
CDR3 DNA: TGTGCCAGCCGGCTGAGCGGGGGGGCCTTTTTGACAGATACGCAGTATTTT
CDR3 protein: CASRLSGGAFLTDTQYF

D gene: -
clone size: -
V gene: TRBV6-1
J gene: TRBJ2-5
CDR3 DNA: TGTGCCAGCAGTGAAGGAGGGGGTCCAGAGACCCAGTACTTC
CDR3 protein: CASSEGGGPETQYF

D gene: -
clone size: many
V gene: TRBV28
J gene: TRBJ2-7
CDR3 DNA: TGTGCCAGCGCCCGCGCGCCGGTCTACGAGCAGTACTTC
CDR3 protein: CASARAPVYEQYF

D gene: -
clone size: few
V gene: TRBV5-1
J gene: TRBJ2-5
CDR3 DNA: TGCGCCAGCAGCTTGCCCCAAGAGACCCAGTACTTC
CDR3 protein: CASSLPQETQYF

D gene: TRBD1
clone size: -
V gene: TRBV20-1
J gene: TRBJ1-1
CDR3 DNA: TGCAGTGCTAGACAGGGGGTGAACACTGAAGCTTTCTTT
CDR3 protein: CSARQGVNTEAFF

D gene: -
clone size: -
V gene: TRBV6-1
J gene: TRBJ1-1
CDR3 DNA: TGTGCCAGCAAAGCGGGTATGAACACTGAAGCTTTCTTT
CDR3 protein: CASKAGMNTEAFF